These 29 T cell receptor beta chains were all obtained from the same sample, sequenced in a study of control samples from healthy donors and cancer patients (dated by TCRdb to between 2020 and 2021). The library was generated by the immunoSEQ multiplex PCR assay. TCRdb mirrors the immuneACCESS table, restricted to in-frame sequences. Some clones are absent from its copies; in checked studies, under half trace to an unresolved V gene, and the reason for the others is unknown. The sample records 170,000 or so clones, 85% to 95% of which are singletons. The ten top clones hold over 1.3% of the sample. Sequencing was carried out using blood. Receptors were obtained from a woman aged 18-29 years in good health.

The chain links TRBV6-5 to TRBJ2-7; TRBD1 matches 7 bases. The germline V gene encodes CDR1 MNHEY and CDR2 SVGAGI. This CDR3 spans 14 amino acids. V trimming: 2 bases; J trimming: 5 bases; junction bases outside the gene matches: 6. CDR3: CASSYADRVDEQYF. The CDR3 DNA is TGTGCCAGCAGTTACGCCGACAGGGTGGACGAGCAGTACTTC.

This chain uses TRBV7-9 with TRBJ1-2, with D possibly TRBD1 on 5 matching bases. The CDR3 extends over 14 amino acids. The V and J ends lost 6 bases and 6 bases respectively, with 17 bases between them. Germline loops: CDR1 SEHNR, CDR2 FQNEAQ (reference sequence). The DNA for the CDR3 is TGTGCCAGCAGTTACTCCCTCTCCAGGGATGGCTACACCTTC. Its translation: CASSYSLSRDGYTF.

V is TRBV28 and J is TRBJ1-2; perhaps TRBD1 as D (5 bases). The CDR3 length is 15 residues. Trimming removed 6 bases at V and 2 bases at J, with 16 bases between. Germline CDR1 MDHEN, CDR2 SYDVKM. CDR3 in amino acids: CASRRGNSLNYGYTF. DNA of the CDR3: TGTGCCAGCAGGCGGGGGAACAGCCTGAACTATGGCTACACCTTC.

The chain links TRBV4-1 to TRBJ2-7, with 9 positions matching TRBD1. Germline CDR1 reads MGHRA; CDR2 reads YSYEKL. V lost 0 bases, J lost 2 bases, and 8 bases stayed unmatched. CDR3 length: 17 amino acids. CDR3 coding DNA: TGCGCCAGCAGCCAAGACAGGTTGGGACAGGGCACCTACGAGCAGTACTTC. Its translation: CASSQDRLGQGTYEQYF.

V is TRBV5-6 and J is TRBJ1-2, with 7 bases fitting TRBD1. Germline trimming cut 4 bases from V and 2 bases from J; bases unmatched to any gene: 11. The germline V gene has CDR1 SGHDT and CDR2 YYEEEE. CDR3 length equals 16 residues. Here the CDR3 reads CASSPALGGLNYGYTF. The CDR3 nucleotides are TGTGCCAGCAGCCCCGCATTAGGGGGCCTCAACTATGGCTACACCTTC. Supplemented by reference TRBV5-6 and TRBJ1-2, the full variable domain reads DAGVTQSPTHLIKTRGQQVTLRCSPKSGHDTVSWYQQALGQGPQFIFQYYEEEERQRGNFPDRFSGHQFPNYSSELNVNALLLGDSALYLCASSPALGGLNYGYTFGSGTRLTVV.

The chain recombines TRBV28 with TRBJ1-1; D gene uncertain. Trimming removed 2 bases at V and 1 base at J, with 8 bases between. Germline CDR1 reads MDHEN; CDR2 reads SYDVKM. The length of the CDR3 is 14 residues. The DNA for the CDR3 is TGTGCCAGCAGTTTACTGCAGGCGAACACTGAAGCTTTCTTT. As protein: CASSLLQANTEAFF.

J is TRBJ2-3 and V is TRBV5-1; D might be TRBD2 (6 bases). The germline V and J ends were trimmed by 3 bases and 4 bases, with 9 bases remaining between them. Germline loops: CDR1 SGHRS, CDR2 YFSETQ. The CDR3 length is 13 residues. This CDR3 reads CASSSGGADTQYF. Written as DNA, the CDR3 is TGCGCCAGCAGCTCCGGAGGGGCAGATACGCAGTATTTT.

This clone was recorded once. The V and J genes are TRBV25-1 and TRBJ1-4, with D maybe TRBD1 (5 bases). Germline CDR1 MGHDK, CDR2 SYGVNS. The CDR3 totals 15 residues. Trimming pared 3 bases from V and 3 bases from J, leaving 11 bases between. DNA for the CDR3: TGTGCCAGCAGTGACCCCAGGGCCCCTAATGAAAAACTGTTTTTT. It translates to CASSDPRAPNEKLFF.

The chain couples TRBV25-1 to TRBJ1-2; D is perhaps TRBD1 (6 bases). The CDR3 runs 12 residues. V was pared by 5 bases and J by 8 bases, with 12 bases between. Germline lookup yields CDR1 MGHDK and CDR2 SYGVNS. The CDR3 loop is CASSNRDKGYTF. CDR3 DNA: TGTGCCAGCAGTAACAGGGACAAAGGCTACACCTTC.

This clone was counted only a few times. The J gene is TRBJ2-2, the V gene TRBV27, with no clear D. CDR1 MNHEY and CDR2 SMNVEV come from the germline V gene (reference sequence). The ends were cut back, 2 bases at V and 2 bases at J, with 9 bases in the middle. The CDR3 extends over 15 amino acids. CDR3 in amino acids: CASSLGWGNTGELFF. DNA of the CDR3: TGTGCCAGCAGTTTAGGTTGGGGAAACACCGGGGAGCTGTTTTTT.

CDR3 nucleotides: TGCGCCAGCAGCTTACCGGACAGGGGGCTAAGGAATGAGCAGTTCTTC. Translating it yields CASSLPDRGLRNEQFF. This chain connects TRBV5-1 to TRBJ2-1; TRBD1 matches 11 bases. This CDR3 is built from 16 residues. CDR1 is SGHRS and CDR2 is YFSETQ in the germline V gene. Trimming took 2 bases from V and 7 from J; bases not matched to a gene: 8.

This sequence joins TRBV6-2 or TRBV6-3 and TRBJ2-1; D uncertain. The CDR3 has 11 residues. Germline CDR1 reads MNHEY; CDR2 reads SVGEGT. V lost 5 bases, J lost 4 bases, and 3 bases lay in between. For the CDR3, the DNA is TGTGCCAGCAGTACTTACAATGAGCAGTTCTTC. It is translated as CASSTYNEQFF.

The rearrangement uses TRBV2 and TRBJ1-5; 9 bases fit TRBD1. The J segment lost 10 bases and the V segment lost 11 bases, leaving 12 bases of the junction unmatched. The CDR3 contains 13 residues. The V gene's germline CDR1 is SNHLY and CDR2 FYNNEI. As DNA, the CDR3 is TGTGCCGGAGAGGACAGGGGCATTCAACCCCAGCATTTT. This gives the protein CAGEDRGIQPQHF.

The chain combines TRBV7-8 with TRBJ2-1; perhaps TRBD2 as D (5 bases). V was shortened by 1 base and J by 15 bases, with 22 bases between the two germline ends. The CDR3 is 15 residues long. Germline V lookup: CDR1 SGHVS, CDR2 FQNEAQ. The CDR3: CASSLERTRASKRFF. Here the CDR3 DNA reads TGTGCCAGCAGCTTAGAAAGGACTCGTGCGTCCAAACGGTTCTTC.

The CDR3 here is CASSASNQPQHF. Here the CDR3 DNA reads TGTGCCAGCAGCGCCTCCAATCAGCCCCAGCATTTT. The chain carries TRBV6-5 and TRBJ1-5; D not resolved. V shed 6 bases and J shed 3 bases, with 6 bases lying between them. Germline values: CDR1 MNHEY, CDR2 SVGAGI. The CDR3 is made up of 12 amino acids.

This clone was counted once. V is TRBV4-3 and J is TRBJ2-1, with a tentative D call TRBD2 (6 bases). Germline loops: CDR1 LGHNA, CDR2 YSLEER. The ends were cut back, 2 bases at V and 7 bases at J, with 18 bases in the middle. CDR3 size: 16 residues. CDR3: CASSQLVVPGENEQFF. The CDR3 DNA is TGCGCCAGCAGCCAATTAGTCGTTCCGGGGGAGAATGAGCAGTTCTTC.

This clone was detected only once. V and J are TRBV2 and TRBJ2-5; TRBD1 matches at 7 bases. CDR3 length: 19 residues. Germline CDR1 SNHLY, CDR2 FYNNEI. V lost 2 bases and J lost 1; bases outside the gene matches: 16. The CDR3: CASSERRTGGGGFQETQYF. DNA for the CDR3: TGTGCCAGCAGTGAACGGCGGACAGGCGGCGGAGGCTTCCAAGAGACCCAGTACTTC.

The DNA for the CDR3 is TGTGCCAGCAGCCGATCCGGGACTAGCAACCGTGAGCAGTTCTTC. This sequence encodes CASSRSGTSNREQFF. J is TRBJ2-1 and V is TRBV6-5; 9 bases fit TRBD2. This CDR3 is 15 amino acids long. V shed 6 bases and J 9 bases; nucleotides not matched to a gene: 12. Germline V lookup: CDR1 MNHEY, CDR2 SVGAGI.

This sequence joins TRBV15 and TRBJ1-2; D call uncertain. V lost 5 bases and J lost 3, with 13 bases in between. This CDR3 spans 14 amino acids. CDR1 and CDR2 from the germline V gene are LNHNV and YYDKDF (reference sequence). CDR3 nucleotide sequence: TGTGCCACCAGCGGCCTACGGGCGGACTATGGCTACACCTTC. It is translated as CATSGLRADYGYTF. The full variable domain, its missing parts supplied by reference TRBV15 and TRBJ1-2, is DAMVIQNPRYQVTQFGKPVTLSCSQTLNHNVMYWYQQKSSQAPKLLFHYYDKDFNNEADTPDNFQSRRPNTSFCFLDIRSPGLGDTAMYLCATSGLRADYGYTFGSGTRLTVV.

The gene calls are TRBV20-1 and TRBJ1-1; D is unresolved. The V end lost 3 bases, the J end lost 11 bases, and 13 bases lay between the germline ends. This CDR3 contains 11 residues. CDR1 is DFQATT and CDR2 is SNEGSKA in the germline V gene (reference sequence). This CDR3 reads CSASLTREAFF. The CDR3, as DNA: TGCAGTGCTAGCCTGACAAGGGAGGCTTTCTTT.

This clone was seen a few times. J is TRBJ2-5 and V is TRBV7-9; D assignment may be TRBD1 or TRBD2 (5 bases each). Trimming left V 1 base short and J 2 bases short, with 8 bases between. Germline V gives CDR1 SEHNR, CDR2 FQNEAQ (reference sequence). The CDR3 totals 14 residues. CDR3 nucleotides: TGTGCCAGCAGCTTAGATGGGACGCAAGAGACCCAGTACTTC. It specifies CASSLDGTQETQYF.

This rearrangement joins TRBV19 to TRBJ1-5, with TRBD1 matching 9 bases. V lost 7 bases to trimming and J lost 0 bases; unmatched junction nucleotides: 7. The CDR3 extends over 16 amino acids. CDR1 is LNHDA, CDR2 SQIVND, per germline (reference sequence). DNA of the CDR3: TGTGCCAGTACTGACAGGGGGGGGTATAGCAATCAGCCCCAGCATTTT. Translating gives CASTDRGGYSNQPQHF. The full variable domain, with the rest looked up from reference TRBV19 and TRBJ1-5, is DGGITQSPKYLFRKEGQNVTLSCEQNLNHDAMYWYRQDPGQGLRLIYYSQIVNDFQKGDIAEGYSVSREKKESFPLTVTSAQKNPTAFYLCASTDRGGYSNQPQHFGDGTRLSIL.

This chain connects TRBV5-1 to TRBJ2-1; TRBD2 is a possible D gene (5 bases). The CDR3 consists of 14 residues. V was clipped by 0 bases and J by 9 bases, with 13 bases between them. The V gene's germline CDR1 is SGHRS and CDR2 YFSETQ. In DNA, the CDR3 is TGCGCCAGCAGCTTGGAGGGCGGTGGAGGTGAGCAGTTCTTC. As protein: CASSLEGGGGEQFF.

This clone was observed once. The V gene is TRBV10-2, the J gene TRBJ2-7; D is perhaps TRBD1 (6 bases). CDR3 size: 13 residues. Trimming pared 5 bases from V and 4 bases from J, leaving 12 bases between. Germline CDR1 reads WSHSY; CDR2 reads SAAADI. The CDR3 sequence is CASSPSGDYEQYF. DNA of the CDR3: TGCGCCAGCAGTCCTTCAGGGGATTACGAGCAGTACTTC.

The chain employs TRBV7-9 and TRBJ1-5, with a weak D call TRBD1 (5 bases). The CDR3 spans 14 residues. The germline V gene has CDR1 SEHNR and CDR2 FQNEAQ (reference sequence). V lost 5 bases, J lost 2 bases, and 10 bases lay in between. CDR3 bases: TGTGCCAGCAGCGGGGCCCTTGGCAATCAGCCCCAGCATTTT. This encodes CASSGALGNQPQHF.

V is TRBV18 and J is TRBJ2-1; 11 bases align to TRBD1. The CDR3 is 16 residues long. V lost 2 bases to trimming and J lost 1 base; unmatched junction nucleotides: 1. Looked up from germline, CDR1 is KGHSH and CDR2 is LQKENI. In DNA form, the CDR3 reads TGTGCCAGCTCACCAAGGGACAGGGGGTCCTACAATGAGCAGTTCTTC. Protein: CASSPRDRGSYNEQFF.

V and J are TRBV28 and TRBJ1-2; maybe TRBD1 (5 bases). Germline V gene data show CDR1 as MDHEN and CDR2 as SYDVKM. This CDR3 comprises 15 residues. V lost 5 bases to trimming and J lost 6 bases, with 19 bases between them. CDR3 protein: CASSNSMGPIHGYTF. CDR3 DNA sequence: TGTGCCAGCAGTAATAGCATGGGACCGATTCATGGCTACACCTTC.

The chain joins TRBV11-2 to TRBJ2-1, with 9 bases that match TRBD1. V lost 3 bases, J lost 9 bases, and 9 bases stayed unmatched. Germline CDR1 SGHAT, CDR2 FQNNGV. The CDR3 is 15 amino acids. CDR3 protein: CASSFRDRDLGEQFF. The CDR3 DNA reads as TGTGCCAGCAGCTTCCGGGACAGGGACTTAGGTGAGCAGTTCTTC.

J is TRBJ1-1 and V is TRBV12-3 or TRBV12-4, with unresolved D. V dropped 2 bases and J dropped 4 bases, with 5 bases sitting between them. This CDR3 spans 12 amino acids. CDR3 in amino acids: CASSLRSTEAFF. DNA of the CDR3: TGTGCCAGCAGTTTAAGAAGCACTGAAGCTTTCTTT.